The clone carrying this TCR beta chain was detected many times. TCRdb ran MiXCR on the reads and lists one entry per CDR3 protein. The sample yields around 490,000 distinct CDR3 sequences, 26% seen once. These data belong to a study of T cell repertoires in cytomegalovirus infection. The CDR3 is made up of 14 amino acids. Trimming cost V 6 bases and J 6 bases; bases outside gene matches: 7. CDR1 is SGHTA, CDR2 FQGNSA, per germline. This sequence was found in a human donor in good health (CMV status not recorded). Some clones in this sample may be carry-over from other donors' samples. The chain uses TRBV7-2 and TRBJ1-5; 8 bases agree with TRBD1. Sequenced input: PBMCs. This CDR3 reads CASSHDRGFQPQHF. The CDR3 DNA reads TGTGCCAGCAGTCACGACAGGGGTTTTCAGCCCCAGCATTTT.